The 14 T cell receptor beta chains in this list originate from one sample, sequenced in a study of T cells expressing NK-cell markers. Reprocessing the 5' RACE reads, TCRdb reports a single entry for every CDR3 protein and omits DNA. The sample holds roughly 280,000 distinct CDR3 sequences. Sequencing was done on a sample of blood T cells: a sorted CD56 or NKG2C T cell subset, CD4+ or CD8+ T cells, or bulk PBMC T cells (not recorded which). These receptors came from a man younger than 35 in good health.

The chain has TRBV10-3 and TRBJ2-3. The CDR3 sequence is 14 residues long. Per germline, CDR1 ENHRY and CDR2 SYGVKD. CDR3 loop: CAITPNAGTDTQYF.

The genes are TRBV15 and TRBJ1-5; as DNA is missing, the TRBD1 call by TCRdb cannot be tested. The CDR3 consists of 14 residues. Germline V lookup: CDR1 LNHNV, CDR2 YYDKDF (reference sequence). CDR3: CATSRDRGNQPQHF.

This chain uses TRBV20-1 with TRBJ2-7; TCRdb's assignment of TRBD1 cannot be checked, as there is no DNA. CDR1 is DFQATT and CDR2 is SNEGSKA in the germline V gene (reference sequence). CDR3 length: 14 amino acids. CDR3 amino acids: CSAKQGRKTYEQYF.

The chain joins TRBV12-3 or TRBV12-4 to TRBJ2-1; there is no DNA to check the TCRdb D call of TRBD2. The CDR3 spans 15 residues. CDR3 protein: CASSPTSERYNEQFF.

The chain joins TRBV19 to TRBJ2-1; TCRdb picks TRBD1, but there is no DNA to check that call. Germline values: CDR1 LNHDA, CDR2 SQIVND (reference sequence). This CDR3 region has 15 residues. The CDR3 sequence: CASSPLQGAWNEQFF.

The V gene is TRBV27, the J gene TRBJ1-2; TCRdb calls TRBD1, which cannot be checked without DNA. The CDR3 extends over 18 amino acids. Germline V gene data show CDR1 as MNHEY and CDR2 as SMNVEV (reference sequence). The CDR3 is CASSFLSRDIKRYYGYTF.

V usage is TRBV28 and J usage is TRBJ1-5; TCRdb proposes TRBD1, but this gene call is untestable without DNA. CDR3 length equals 13 residues. Looked up from germline, CDR1 is MDHEN and CDR2 is SYDVKM. The CDR3 spells CASRSTGVKPQHF.

V is TRBV9 and J is TRBJ2-5; lacking DNA, the TRBD2 call made by TCRdb goes unchecked. This CDR3 region has 14 residues. Germline V gene data show CDR1 as SGDLS and CDR2 as YYNGEE. CDR3 amino acids: CASSVGRGSETQYF.

The chain links TRBV7-8 to TRBJ2-7; absent DNA, TCRdb's TRBD2 call cannot be checked. This CDR3 is built from 13 residues. Germline CDR1 SGHVS, CDR2 FQNEAQ. The chain's CDR3 is CASRGRGPYEQYF.

This sequence joins TRBV15 and TRBJ2-1; no DNA is available, so the TRBD2 call from TCRdb remains unchecked. Looked up from germline, CDR1 is LNHNV and CDR2 is YYDKDF (reference sequence). The CDR3 sequence is 16 residues long. The CDR3 is CATSRESRVVGNEQFF.

The chain recombines TRBV20-1 with TRBJ1-5; TCRdb picks TRBD1, but there is no DNA to check that call. This CDR3 has 14 residues. The germline gives CDR1 DFQATT, CDR2 SNEGSKA (reference sequence). CDR3 sequence reads: CSARDPGHLQPQHF.

The J gene is TRBJ1-1, the V gene TRBV20-1; TCRdb calls TRBD1, which cannot be checked without DNA. Germline V gene data show CDR1 as DFQATT and CDR2 as SNEGSKA (reference sequence). The CDR3 has 16 residues. Here the CDR3 reads CSARERARTVNTEAFF.

The CDR3 reads CSADGTGRGNIQYF. The gene calls are TRBV20-1 and TRBJ2-4; the D call of TRBD1 rests on TCRdb alone, since no DNA is present to check it. The CDR3 is made up of 14 amino acids. Germline CDR1 DFQATT, CDR2 SNEGSKA (reference sequence).

The chain uses TRBV29-1 and TRBJ1-4. Germline V CDR1 and CDR2: SQVTM, ANQGSEA. The CDR3 runs to 14 residues. The CDR3 spells CSVAVGRTNEKLFF.